This T cell receptor beta chain was captured in a study of T cells in Graves' hyperthyroidism and ophthalmopathy. This clonotype was counted a few times. This CDR3 spans 14 amino acids. Germline assignment: CDR1 SGHDN and CDR2 FVKESK. V was trimmed by 0 bases and J by 5 bases, leaving 10 bases between them. RNA transcripts served as the template for amplifying TCR beta CDR3 regions. HTBI primers were the set used in a first-round RT-PCR of the TCR CDR3. Each CDR3 protein is one row after TCRdb ran MiXCR on the multiplex PCR reads. The sample yields approximately 510,000 distinct CDR3 sequences, around 20% seen once.

Sequenced material: blood. The V call is TRBV14, the J call TRBJ2-5; no clear D. This receptor was taken from a man younger than 35 with Graves' hyperthyroidism. The CDR3 reads CASSQDLNWETQYF. Written as DNA, the CDR3 is TGTGCCAGCAGCCAAGATCTTAATTGGGAGACCCAGTACTTC.